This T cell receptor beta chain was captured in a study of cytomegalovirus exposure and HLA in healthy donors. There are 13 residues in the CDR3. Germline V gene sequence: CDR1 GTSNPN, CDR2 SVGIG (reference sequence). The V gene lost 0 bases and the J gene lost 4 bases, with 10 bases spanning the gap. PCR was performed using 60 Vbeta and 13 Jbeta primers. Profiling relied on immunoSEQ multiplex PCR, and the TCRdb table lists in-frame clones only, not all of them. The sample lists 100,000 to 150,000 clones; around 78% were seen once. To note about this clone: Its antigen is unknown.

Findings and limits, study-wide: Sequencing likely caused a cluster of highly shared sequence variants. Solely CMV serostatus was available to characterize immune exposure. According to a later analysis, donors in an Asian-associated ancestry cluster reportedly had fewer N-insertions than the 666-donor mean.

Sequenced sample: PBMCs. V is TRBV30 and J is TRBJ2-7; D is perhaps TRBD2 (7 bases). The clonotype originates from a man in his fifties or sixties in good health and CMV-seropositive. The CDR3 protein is CAWSVRGAYEQYF. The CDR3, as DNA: TGTGCCTGGAGTGTACGGGGGGCTTACGAGCAGTACTTC.